This is a list of T cell receptor beta chains from one sample in a study of blood T cell repertoires in COVID-19. Using immunoSEQ multiplex PCR, the repertoire was profiled, and TCRdb retains in-frame clones only, with some absent. The table lists more than 200,000 clones, roughly 85% of them singletons. The sample was peripheral blood. These receptors originate from a man aged 18 to 30 with active or convalescent COVID-19. Each CDR3 is given with its conserved first and last residue. Fields, in order: J gene, V gene, clone size, D gene, CDR3 protein, CDR3 DNA. A D gene is named only where the DNA matches it firmly. Size is omitted from some rows. Given values are once, few, many or a class for expanded clones.

TRBJ1-1	TRBV10-3	-	TRBD1	CAISDPGQGPEAFF	TGTGCCATCAGTGATCCGGGACAGGGGCCTGAAGCTTTCTTT
TRBJ2-3	TRBV9	-	-	CASSEAGVGTDTQYF	TGTGCCAGCAGCGAGGCGGGTGTCGGTACAGATACGCAGTATTTT
TRBJ1-2	TRBV6-2/TRBV6-3	-	TRBD1	CASSYSRGLGYTF	TGTGCCAGCAGTTACTCCAGGGGGCTTGGCTACACCTTC
TRBJ1-4	TRBV12-2	-	-	CASHPWAREKLFF	TGTGCAAGTCATCCATGGGCCCGAGAAAAACTGTTTTTT
TRBJ2-2	TRBV19	-	-	CASTAAPFTGELFF	TGTGCCAGTACCGCCGCGCCTTTTACCGGGGAGCTGTTTTTT
TRBJ2-4	TRBV7-2	-	-	CASSPILAKNIQYF	TGTGCCAGCAGCCCGATACTAGCCAAAAACATTCAGTACTTC
TRBJ2-7	TRBV7-2	many	TRBD2	CAPGLPYEQYF	TGTGCTCCGGGACTACCCTACGAGCAGTACTTC
TRBJ1-1	TRBV24-1	-	TRBD1	CATSDKQGTGSPFF	TGTGCCACCAGTGACAAACAAGGGACAGGTTCGCCTTTCTTT
TRBJ1-5	TRBV2	-	TRBD1	CASYSGTGFSRNQPQHF	TGTGCCAGCTACTCCGGGACAGGGTTTTCGCGCAATCAGCCCCAGCATTTT
TRBJ1-1	TRBV29-1	once	TRBD1	CSGGNRGSTEAFF	TGCAGCGGGGGGAACAGGGGATCCACTGAAGCTTTCTTT
TRBJ2-5	TRBV7-9	-	TRBD2	CASSLTSLAGATQYF	TGTGCCAGCAGCTTAACGTCGCTAGCGGGGGCGACCCAGTACTTC
TRBJ1-3	TRBV6-1	once	-	CASSVGQAGSGNTIYF	TGTGCCAGCAGTGTCGGTCAGGCAGGCTCTGGAAACACCATATATTTT
TRBJ2-3	TRBV15	-	TRBD2	CATSRGTSGEDTQYF	TGTGCCACCAGCAGAGGTACTAGCGGTGAAGATACGCAGTATTTT
TRBJ1-2	TRBV6-5	-	-	CASGRTLNYGYTF	TGTGCCAGCGGGAGGACCCTCAACTATGGCTACACCTTC
TRBJ2-2	TRBV11-3	-	-	CASSSYTGELFF	TGTGCCAGCAGCTCTTACACCGGGGAGCTGTTTTTT
TRBJ1-2	TRBV24-1	once	-	CATSDNDRSYGYTF	TGTGCCACCAGTGACAATGACAGGAGCTATGGCTACACCTTC
TRBJ1-3	TRBV7-9	-	-	CASSYGEAGNTIYF	TGTGCCAGCAGCTATGGGGAGGCTGGAAACACCATATATTTT
TRBJ1-5	TRBV2	-	-	CASGGSREGQPQHF	TGTGCCAGTGGGGGGTCCAGGGAGGGGCAGCCCCAGCATTTT
TRBJ2-1	TRBV5-4	-	TRBD1	CASSRGGTGAYNEQFF	TGTGCCAGCAGCCGGGGAGGGACAGGGGCCTACAATGAGCAGTTCTTC
TRBJ1-6	TRBV7-9	-	-	CASSLASGSSYNSPLHF	TGTGCCAGCAGCTTAGCGAGCGGGAGCTCCTATAATTCACCCCTCCACTTT
TRBJ1-1	TRBV7-3	-	-	CASSLGGATEAFF	TGTGCCAGCAGCTTGGGCGGGGCGACTGAAGCTTTCTTT
TRBJ2-2	TRBV19	-	TRBD1	CASSMTYRGRDTGELFF	TGTGCCAGTAGTATGACCTACAGGGGTAGGGACACCGGGGAGCTGTTTTTT
TRBJ1-3	TRBV7-2	-	-	CASSFGPRGGNTIYF	TGTGCCAGCAGCTTTGGACCAAGGGGTGGAAACACCATATATTTT
TRBJ1-1	TRBV11-2	-	-	CASSQGNTEAFF	TGTGCCAGCAGCCAGGGGAACACTGAAGCTTTCTTT
TRBJ2-7	TRBV19	-	-	CASSIVAGNYEQYF	TGTGCCAGTAGTATAGTCGCAGGGAACTACGAGCAGTACTTC
TRBJ1-2	TRBV4-3	-	TRBD1	CASSQDRSDRGNGYTF	TGCGCCAGCAGCCAAGATCGCTCGGACAGGGGGAATGGCTACACCTTC
TRBJ2-4	TRBV6-5	-	-	CASSSSRDSNIQYF	TGTGCCAGCAGTTCTAGCCGGGATTCAAACATTCAGTACTTC
TRBJ1-1	TRBV5-6	-	-	CASSSRPGHRNTEAFF	TGTGCCAGCAGCTCCCGACCGGGACACAGGAACACTGAAGCTTTCTTT
TRBJ2-1	TRBV7-7	-	TRBD2	CASSLGGSVNEQFF	TGTGCTAGCAGCTTAGGCGGGAGTGTCAATGAGCAGTTCTTC
TRBJ2-3	TRBV13	once	TRBD1	CASSPRGTGPPDTQYF	TGTGCCAGCAGCCCCCGCGGGACAGGGCCCCCAGATACGCAGTATTTT
TRBJ2-1	TRBV4-3	few	TRBD2	CASSQGLAGGYNEQFF	TGCGCCAGCAGCCAAGGACTAGCGGGGGGCTACAATGAGCAGTTCTTC
TRBJ1-1	TRBV15	-	-	CATSREVGTLRYTEAFF	TGTGCCACCAGCAGAGAGGTGGGGACTCTTAGGTACACTGAAGCTTTCTTT
TRBJ2-1	TRBV27	-	-	CASSYQSSYNEQFF	TGTGCCAGCAGTTACCAGTCCTCCTACAATGAGCAGTTCTTC
TRBJ1-5	TRBV28	-	TRBD1	CASSLSGTGRSQPQHF	TGTGCCAGCAGTCTCTCCGGGACAGGGAGAAGTCAGCCCCAGCATTTT
TRBJ1-2	TRBV6-5	-	TRBD1	CASTPTGNYGYTF	TGTGCCAGCACCCCGACAGGGAACTATGGCTACACCTTC
TRBJ2-3	TRBV21-1	-	-	CASSKSASSGDTTQYF	TGTGCCAGCAGCAAAAGTGCGTCTAGCGGGGATACTACGCAGTATTTT
TRBJ1-1	TRBV18	-	-	CASSPVNRVAEAFF	TGTGCCAGCTCACCTGTGAACAGGGTCGCTGAAGCTTTCTTT
TRBJ1-5	TRBV15	-	-	CATSRVLGGNQPQHF	TGTGCCACCAGCAGAGTTCTAGGGGGCAATCAGCCCCAGCATTTT
TRBJ2-2	TRBV7-2	-	TRBD2	CASRRSGSNTGELFF	TGTGCCAGCAGACGTAGCGGGTCTAACACCGGGGAGCTGTTTTTT
TRBJ1-2	TRBV7-8	-	-	CASSLAGQGYGYTF	TGTGCCAGCAGCTTAGCAGGCCAGGGCTATGGCTACACCTTC
TRBJ1-1	TRBV6-5	-	TRBD1	CASRDGQGDNTEAFF	TGTGCCAGCAGAGACGGACAGGGGGATAACACTGAAGCTTTCTTT
TRBJ2-7	TRBV7-9	-	TRBD2	CASSPTLAGLYEQYF	TGTGCCAGCAGCCCGACATTAGCGGGACTCTACGAGCAGTACTTC
TRBJ1-2	TRBV19	few	-	CASRPGANYGYTF	TGTGCCAGTAGACCAGGGGCTAACTATGGCTACACCTTC
TRBJ1-4	TRBV11-2	-	-	CASSLAREKLFF	TGTGCCAGCAGCTTAGCTAGGGAAAAACTGTTTTTT
TRBJ1-1	TRBV6-5	-	-	CASSYSSGGSNTEAFF	TGTGCCAGCAGTTACTCGAGTGGGGGCTCCAACACTGAAGCTTTCTTT
TRBJ2-7	TRBV6-5	-	TRBD1	CASSLIPGQAEQQYF	TGTGCCAGCAGTTTGATACCGGGACAGGCCGAACAGCAGTACTTC
TRBJ1-5	TRBV5-6	-	-	CASNSGGGVQPQHF	TGTGCCAGCAACTCGGGGGGGGGCGTCCAGCCCCAGCATTTT
TRBJ2-1	TRBV5-5	-	TRBD2	CASSLSGTSGIYEQFF	TGTGCCAGCAGCTTATCCGGGACTAGCGGGATTTACGAGCAGTTCTTC
TRBJ2-1	TRBV6-5	-	-	CASSYSAGTYNEQFF	TGTGCCAGCAGTTACTCGGCAGGGACTTACAATGAGCAGTTCTTC
TRBJ2-7	TRBV10-3	-	TRBD2	CAISLSGSRSYEQYF	TGTGCCATCAGTTTAAGCGGGAGCAGGTCCTACGAGCAGTACTTC